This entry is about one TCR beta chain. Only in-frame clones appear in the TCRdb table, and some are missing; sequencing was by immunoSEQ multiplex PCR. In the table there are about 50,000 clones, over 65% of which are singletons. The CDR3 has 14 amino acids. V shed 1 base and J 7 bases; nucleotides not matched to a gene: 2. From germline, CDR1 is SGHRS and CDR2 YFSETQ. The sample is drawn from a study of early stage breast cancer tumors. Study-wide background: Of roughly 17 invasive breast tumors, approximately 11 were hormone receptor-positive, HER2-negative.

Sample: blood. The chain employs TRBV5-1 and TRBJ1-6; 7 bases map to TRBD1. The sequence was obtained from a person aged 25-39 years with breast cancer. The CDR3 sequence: CASSLKGANSPLHF. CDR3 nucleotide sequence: TGCGCCAGCAGCTTGAAGGGGGCAAATTCACCCCTCCACTTT.